This T cell receptor (beta chain) appears in the sequencing data of a study of control samples from healthy donors and cancer patients. Here immunoSEQ multiplex PCR was the method, and the copy in TCRdb shows in-frame clones only, minus some. The sample includes 150,000 to 200,000 clones. The V gene lost 7 bases and the J gene lost 4 bases, with 14 bases spanning the gap. Germline-derived CDR1 and CDR2 are MNHEY and SVGAGI. There are 13 residues in the CDR3. Sequenced input: blood. This TCR came from a woman aged 25 to 39 in good health. This chain joins TRBV6-5 and TRBJ2-7; D is possibly TRBD1 (6 bases). In DNA, the CDR3 is TGTGCCAGCAAAGGGAACAGGGCGTACGAGCAGTACTTC. Translated, it gives CASKGNRAYEQYF.